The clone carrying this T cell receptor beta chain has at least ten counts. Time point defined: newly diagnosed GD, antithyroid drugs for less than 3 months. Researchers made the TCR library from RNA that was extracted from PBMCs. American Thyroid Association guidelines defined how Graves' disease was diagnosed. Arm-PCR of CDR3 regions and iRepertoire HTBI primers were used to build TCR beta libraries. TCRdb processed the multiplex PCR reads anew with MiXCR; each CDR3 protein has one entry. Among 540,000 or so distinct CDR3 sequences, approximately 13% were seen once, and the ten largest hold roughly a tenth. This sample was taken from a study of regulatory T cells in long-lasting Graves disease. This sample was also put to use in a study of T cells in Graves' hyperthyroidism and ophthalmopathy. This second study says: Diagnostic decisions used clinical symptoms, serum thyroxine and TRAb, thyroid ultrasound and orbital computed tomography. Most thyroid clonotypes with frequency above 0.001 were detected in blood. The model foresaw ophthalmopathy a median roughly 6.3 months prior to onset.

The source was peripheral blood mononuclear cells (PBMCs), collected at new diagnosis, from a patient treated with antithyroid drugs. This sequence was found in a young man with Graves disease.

CDR3 protein: CASSSFGTTNEQFF. DNA of the CDR3: TGTGCCAGCAGTTCTTTCGGGACTACCAATGAGCAGTTCTTC. This chain connects TRBV12-3 or TRBV12-4 to TRBJ2-1, with 7 bases that match TRBD2. This CDR3 has 14 residues. Unmatched junction bases numbered 6, after V lost 4 bases and J lost 6 bases.